Listed below are T cell receptor beta chains from one sample, sequenced in a study of blood T cell repertoires in COVID-19. The table came from immunoSEQ multiplex PCR; TCRdb's copy has only in-frame clones and leaves some out. The table records approximately 270,000 clones, 80% to 90% of them present only once. Sequences were obtained from PBMCs or T cells enriched from blood (not recorded which). Every receptor here comes from a woman in her twenties or thirties who had recovered from COVID-19. Both conserved end residues are part of each CDR3. A D gene is named only where the DNA matches it firmly. Clone size is given for some rows only: seen once, a few or many times, or a class if the clone is expanded.

d_call,v_call,j_call,clone_size,cdr3_nt,cdr3_aa
.,TRBV28,TRBJ1-4,once,TGTGCCAGCAGTTTATGGGAAAAGCGCGGCGGAGTCGAAGTAGATGAAAAACTGTTTTTT,CASSLWEKRGGVEVDEKLFF
TRBD2,TRBV6-4,TRBJ2-1,few,TGTGCCAGCAGCGCCGGGACTAGTGGCATAGGTGAGCAGTTCTTC,CASSAGTSGIGEQFF
.,TRBV27,TRBJ1-2,.,TGTGCCAGCAGTTTATCAGGAGGGACCTATGGCTACACCTTC,CASSLSGGTYGYTF
TRBD1,TRBV29-1,TRBJ1-5,.,TGCAGCGTTGAACTGGGGCAGGGGGCACGGCAGCCCCAGCATTTT,CSVELGQGARQPQHF
TRBD2,TRBV28,TRBJ2-3,.,TGTGCCAGCAGTCCACCCATGACTAGCGGGAGATCATATTTT,CASSPPMTSGRSYF
.,TRBV7-9,TRBJ1-5,.,TGTGCCAGCAGCCAGGACAGCTTAAGGCCCCAGCATTTT,CASSQDSLRPQHF
TRBD1,TRBV2,TRBJ1-5,.,TGTGCCAGCAGGGAAGGGACAGTCAATCAGCCCCAGCATTTT,CASREGTVNQPQHF
TRBD2,TRBV5-1,TRBJ2-7,.,TGCGCCAGCAGCTTGCGGACTAGCGGGAGTATGGCCTCCTTC,CASSLRTSGSMASF
TRBD1,TRBV12-3/TRBV12-4,TRBJ2-7,.,TGTGCCAGCAGTTTAACAGGGGGCGGCGAGCAGTACTTC,CASSLTGGGEQYF
TRBD1,TRBV28,TRBJ1-5,.,TGTGCCAGCAGTAGGGCAGGGGGCGGACAGCCCCAGCATTTT,CASSRAGGGQPQHF
.,TRBV6-1,TRBJ1-1,.,TGTGCCAGCAGTGATGCGTTGAGGGACACTGAAGCTTTCTTT,CASSDALRDTEAFF
.,TRBV27,TRBJ2-1,.,TGTGCCAGCAGTTTAGTACTATCCTCCTACAATGAGCAGTTCTTC,CASSLVLSSYNEQFF
.,TRBV29-1,TRBJ1-2,.,TGCAGCGTTGAAGATCCGAGGGGGGGCGGCTATGGCTACACCTTC,CSVEDPRGGGYGYTF
TRBD1,TRBV10-3,TRBJ1-2,once,TGTGCCATCAGTGAGTCTGACAGGGGTAACTATGGCTACACCTTC,CAISESDRGNYGYTF
TRBD1,TRBV5-1,TRBJ1-1,.,TGCGCCAGCAGCATCAGGGGGGATACTGAAGCTTTCTTT,CASSIRGDTEAFF
.,TRBV29-1,TRBJ2-5,few,TGCAGCGTTGAAGATTCGCAGGCGCACCAAGAGACCCAGTACTTC,CSVEDSQAHQETQYF
TRBD1,TRBV7-8,TRBJ1-1,.,TGTGCCAGCAGCCAGCCGGGACAGGGGGCGAACACTGAAGCTTTCTTT,CASSQPGQGANTEAFF
.,TRBV19,TRBJ2-1,once,TGTGCCAGTAGTATGGTTCGGAGCTCCTACAATGAGCAGTTCTTC,CASSMVRSSYNEQFF
TRBD2,TRBV25-1,TRBJ2-5,.,TGTGCCAGCAGTGAAGGAATGGCGGGAGAGGAAGAGACCCAGTACTTC,CASSEGMAGEEETQYF
TRBD2,TRBV5-5,TRBJ2-5,.,TGTGCCAGCAGTTGGACTAGCGGGACGGAGACCCAGTACTTC,CASSWTSGTETQYF